A single T cell receptor (beta chain) is shown here with its context. Its antigen is currently unknown. This may stem from a read error, because a much larger clone lies one nucleotide away. The CDR3 extends over 12 amino acids. CDR1 is SQVTM and CDR2 is ANQGSEA in the germline V gene. Time point here: newly diagnosed GD, antithyroid drugs for less than 3 months. PBMC RNA served as the TCR library source. The entry originates in a study of regulatory T cells in long-lasting Graves disease. On the study more broadly: Antithyroid drug exposure in newly diagnosed Graves' patients had lasted under 3 months.

To make TCR beta libraries, researchers used iRepertoire HTBI primers and Arm-PCR of CDR3 regions. Each CDR3 protein is one row after TCRdb ran MiXCR on the multiplex PCR reads. This table holds under 250,000 distinct CDR3 sequences, approximately 18% found once. Findings of the study overall: For persistent Graves' patients, TCR diversity was lower than for newly diagnosed ones.

The sample was also reused in another study, on T cells in Graves' hyperthyroidism and ophthalmopathy. This second study says: Graves' hyperthyroidism was deemed stable given no ophthalmopathy progression within 18 months. Classification by a 13 V-J model distinguished ophthalmopathy from stable hyperthyroidism.

The TCR originated in a woman aged 25 to 39 with Graves disease. The V call is TRBV29-1, the J call TRBJ2-5, with 8 bases lining up with TRBD1. The material was peripheral blood mononuclear cells (PBMCs), obtained at new diagnosis, from a patient treated with antithyroid drugs. CDR3 sequence (DNA): TGCGGCGAGGGGACAGGCGGAGAGACCCAGTACTTC. It translates to CGEGTGGETQYF.